Listed below are T cell receptor beta chains from one sample, sequenced in a study of blood T cell repertoires in COVID-19. Here immunoSEQ multiplex PCR was the method, and the copy in TCRdb shows in-frame clones only, minus some. The data contain 170,000 or so clones, approximately 90% of them seen just once; the ten biggest clones take up around 0.5%. The sample was peripheral blood. The receptors originated from a man between 50 and 59 years old with acute or convalescent COVID-19. CDR3s include the opening cysteine and the closing phenylalanine or tryptophan. The D gene is left open where the match is weak. Part of the rows lack a size; the others show once, few, many or a class for expanded clones.

TRBJ1-4	TRBV6-2/TRBV6-3	NA	NA	TGTGCCAGCAGTTACAGAGAGGATGAAAGACTGTTTTTT	CASSYREDERLFF
TRBJ1-5	TRBV20-1	NA	NA	TGCAGTGCTAGTCCAGGGCGTAGCAATCAGCCCCAGCATTTT	CSASPGRSNQPQHF
TRBJ2-5	TRBV5-1	NA	NA	TGCGCCAGCAGCTTGGCCCAGCGGGCGCAAGAGACCCAGTACTTC	CASSLAQRAQETQYF
TRBJ2-7	TRBV5-5	NA	NA	TGTGCCAGCAGCTTGTTGTCGGAGAACGGCGAGCAGTACTTC	CASSLLSENGEQYF
TRBJ2-1	TRBV5-8	NA	TRBD1	TGTGCCAGCAGAAACTTTCCCGGGACAGGGGTCAACAATGAGCAGTTCTTC	CASRNFPGTGVNNEQFF
TRBJ2-2	TRBV9	NA	NA	TGTGCCAGCAGCTCCCAAAGCCTGGTGGCCGGGGAGCTGTTTTTT	CASSSQSLVAGELFF
TRBJ1-4	TRBV6-5	NA	NA	TGTGCCAGCAGTTACCTAAAGGGGCCTAATGAAAAACTGTTTTTT	CASSYLKGPNEKLFF
TRBJ1-2	TRBV27	NA	NA	TGTGCCAGCAGTAGCACAGACGCCGCTAACTATGGCTACACCTTC	CASSSTDAANYGYTF
TRBJ1-1	TRBV11-2	NA	TRBD1	TGTGCCAGCAGCTTAAAATTTTCAGGGGGCAATGAAGCTTTCTTT	CASSLKFSGGNEAFF
TRBJ2-1	TRBV28	NA	NA	TGTGCCAGCAGTTTTTTAGAGGCCTACAATGAGCAGTTCTTC	CASSFLEAYNEQFF
TRBJ1-2	TRBV28	NA	TRBD1	TGTGCCAGCAGTATCGGACAGGGGGACGGCTACACCTTC	CASSIGQGDGYTF
TRBJ1-4	TRBV29-1	NA	NA	TGCAGCGTTGTTTCGGGGGTGACTGAAAAACTGTTTTTT	CSVVSGVTEKLFF
TRBJ2-5	TRBV7-2	few	NA	TGTGCCAGCAGCTTAATACCCCGGACTAACCAAGAGACCCAGTACTTC	CASSLIPRTNQETQYF
TRBJ1-2	TRBV27	NA	TRBD1	TGTGCCAGCAGTTTTAAGGACAGGGAATACTATGGCTACACCTTC	CASSFKDREYYGYTF
TRBJ2-7	TRBV7-2	NA	NA	TGTGCCAGCAGCTTCCCGGGGAGAACCTACGAGCAGTACTTC	CASSFPGRTYEQYF
TRBJ2-2	TRBV27	NA	NA	TGTGCCAGCAGCCACCCGGGGAGAGGGAACACCGGGGAGCTGTTTTTT	CASSHPGRGNTGELFF